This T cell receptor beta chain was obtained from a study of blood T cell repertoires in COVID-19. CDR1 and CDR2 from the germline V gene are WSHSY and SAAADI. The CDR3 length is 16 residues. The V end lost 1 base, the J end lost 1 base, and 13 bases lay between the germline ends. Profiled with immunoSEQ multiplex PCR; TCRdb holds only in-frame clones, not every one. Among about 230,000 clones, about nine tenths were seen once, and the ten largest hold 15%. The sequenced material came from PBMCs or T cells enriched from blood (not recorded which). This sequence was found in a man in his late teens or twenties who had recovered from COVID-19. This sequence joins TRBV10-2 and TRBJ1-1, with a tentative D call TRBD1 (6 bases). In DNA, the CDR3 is TGCGCCAGCAGTGAGTTCGGTCAGGGGAAGAACACTGAAGCTTTCTTT. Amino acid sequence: CASSEFGQGKNTEAFF.